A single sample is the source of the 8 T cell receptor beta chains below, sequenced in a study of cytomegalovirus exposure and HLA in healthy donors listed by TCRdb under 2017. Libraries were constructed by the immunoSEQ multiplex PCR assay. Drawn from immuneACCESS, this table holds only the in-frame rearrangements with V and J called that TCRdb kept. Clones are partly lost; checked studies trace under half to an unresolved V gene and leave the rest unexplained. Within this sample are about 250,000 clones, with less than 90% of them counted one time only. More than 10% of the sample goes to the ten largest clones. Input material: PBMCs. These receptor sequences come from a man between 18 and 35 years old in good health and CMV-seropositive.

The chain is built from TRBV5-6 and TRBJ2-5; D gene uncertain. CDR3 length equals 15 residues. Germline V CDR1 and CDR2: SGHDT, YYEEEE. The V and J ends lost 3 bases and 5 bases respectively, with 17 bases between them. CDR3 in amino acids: CASSSAGWLDETQYF. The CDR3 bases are TGTGCCAGCAGCTCGGCCGGGTGGCTCGATGAGACCCAGTACTTC.

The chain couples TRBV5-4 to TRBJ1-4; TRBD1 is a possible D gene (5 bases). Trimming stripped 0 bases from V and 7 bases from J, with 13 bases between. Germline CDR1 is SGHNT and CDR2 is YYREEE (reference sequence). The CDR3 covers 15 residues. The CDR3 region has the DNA TGTGCCAGCAGCTTGGCTGGTGGGACTCTTGAAAAACTGTTTTTT. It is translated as CASSLAGGTLEKLFF.

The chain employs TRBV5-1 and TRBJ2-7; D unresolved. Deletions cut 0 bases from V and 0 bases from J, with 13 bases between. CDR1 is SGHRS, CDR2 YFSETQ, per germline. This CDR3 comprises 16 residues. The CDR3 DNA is TGCGCCAGCAGCTTGGGTGGCAGCACCAGCTCCTACGAGCAGTACTTC. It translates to CASSLGGSTSSYEQYF.

CDR3 nucleotides: TGTGCCAGCAGCTCGACAGGGGGCCGATACGGCACTGAAGCTTTCTTT. The encoded protein is CASSSTGGRYGTEAFF. V and J are TRBV7-9 and TRBJ1-1, with 10 positions matching TRBD1. The CDR3 runs 16 residues. V lost 4 bases to trimming and J lost 4 bases; unmatched junction nucleotides: 9. Germline V gives CDR1 SEHNR, CDR2 FQNEAQ (reference sequence).

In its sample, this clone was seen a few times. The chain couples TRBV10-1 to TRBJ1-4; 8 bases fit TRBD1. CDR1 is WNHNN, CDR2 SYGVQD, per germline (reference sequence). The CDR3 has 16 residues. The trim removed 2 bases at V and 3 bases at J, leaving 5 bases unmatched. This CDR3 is CASSEATRGPNEKLFF. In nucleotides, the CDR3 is TGCGCCAGCAGTGAGGCCACCAGGGGGCCTAATGAAAAACTGTTTTTT.

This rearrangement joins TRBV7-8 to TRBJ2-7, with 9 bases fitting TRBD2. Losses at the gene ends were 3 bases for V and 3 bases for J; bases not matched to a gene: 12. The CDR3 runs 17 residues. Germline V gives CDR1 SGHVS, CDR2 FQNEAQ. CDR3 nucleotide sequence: TGTGCCAGCAGCTTTTATACCGTTAGCGGGAGCCTCTACGAGCAGTACTTC. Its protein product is CASSFYTVSGSLYEQYF.

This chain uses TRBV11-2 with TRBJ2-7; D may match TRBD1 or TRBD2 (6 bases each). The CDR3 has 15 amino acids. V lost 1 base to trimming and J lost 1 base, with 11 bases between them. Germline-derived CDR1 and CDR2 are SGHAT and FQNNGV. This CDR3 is CASSLVGGPSYEQYF. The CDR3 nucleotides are TGTGCCAGCAGCTTAGTAGGGGGGCCGTCCTACGAGCAGTACTTC.

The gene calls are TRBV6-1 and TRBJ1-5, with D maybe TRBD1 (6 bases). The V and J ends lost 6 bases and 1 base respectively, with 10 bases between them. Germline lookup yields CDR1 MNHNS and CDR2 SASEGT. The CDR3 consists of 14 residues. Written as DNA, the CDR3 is TGTGCCAGCAGCCTCGGACAGAGCAATCAGCCCCAGCATTTT. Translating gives CASSLGQSNQPQHF.